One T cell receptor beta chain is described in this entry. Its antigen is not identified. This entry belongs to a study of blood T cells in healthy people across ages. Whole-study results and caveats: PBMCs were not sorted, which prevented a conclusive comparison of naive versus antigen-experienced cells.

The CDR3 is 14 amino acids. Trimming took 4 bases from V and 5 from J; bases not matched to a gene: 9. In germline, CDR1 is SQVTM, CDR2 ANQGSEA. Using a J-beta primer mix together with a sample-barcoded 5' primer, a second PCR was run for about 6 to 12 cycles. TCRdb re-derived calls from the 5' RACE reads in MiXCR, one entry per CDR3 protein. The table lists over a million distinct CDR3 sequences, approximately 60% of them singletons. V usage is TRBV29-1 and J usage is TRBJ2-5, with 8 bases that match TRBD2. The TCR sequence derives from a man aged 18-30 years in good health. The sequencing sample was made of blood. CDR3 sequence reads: CSVVGGVNFETQYF. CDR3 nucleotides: TGCAGCGTTGTCGGGGGGGTCAATTTCGAGACCCAGTACTTC.